Following are 26 T cell receptor beta chains from one sample sequenced in a study of blood T cell repertoires in COVID-19. Profiling relied on immunoSEQ multiplex PCR, and the TCRdb table lists in-frame clones only, not all of them. This repertoire shows tens of thousands of clones, 87% found once; its top ten account for roughly 1.1%. The sample comprised peripheral blood. Every receptor here comes from a human donor in a cohort sampled during active COVID-19.

The chain uses TRBV19 and TRBJ2-2; 12 nucleotides line up with TRBD2. The V and J ends lost 5 bases and 8 bases, in that order; junction bases with no gene match: 0. Germline V gene data show CDR1 as LNHDA and CDR2 as SQIVND (reference sequence). CDR3 length: 13 amino acids. CDR3 bases: TGTGCCAGTAGTGGACTAGCGGGAGGGGAGCTGTTTTTT. Protein product: CASSGLAGGELFF.

The chain couples TRBV6-1 to TRBJ2-7; 13 bases line up with TRBD2. Trimming at V came to 4 bases and at J to 3 bases, leaving 15 bases not matched to a gene. Germline V gene sequence: CDR1 MNHNS, CDR2 SASEGT. The CDR3 loop spans 19 amino acids. CDR3 amino acids: CASSGSRSGTSGIVYEQYF. The CDR3 DNA is TGTGCCAGCAGTGGTAGCAGATCCGGGACTAGCGGGATAGTCTACGAGCAGTACTTC.

V is TRBV5-8 and J is TRBJ2-7; TRBD2 matches at 7 bases. This CDR3 has 15 residues. With V trimmed by 4 bases and J by 1 base, 8 bases remained unmatched. Per the germline V gene, CDR1 is SGHTS and CDR2 is YDEGEE. The CDR3 DNA reads TGTGCCAGCAGCACCCGCTCGGGAGGATCCTACGAGCAGTACTTC. This gives the protein CASSTRSGGSYEQYF.

The J gene is TRBJ2-7, the V gene TRBV19; 7 positions match TRBD2. The junction had 11 bases not matched to a gene; V was cut back by 5 bases and J by 4 bases. In germline, CDR1 is LNHDA, CDR2 SQIVND (reference sequence). The length of the CDR3 is 15 residues. The CDR3 DNA is TGTGCCAGTAGTCCCGCCGGGGGGATATATTACGAGCAGTACTTC. Amino acids: CASSPAGGIYYEQYF.

V and J are TRBV4-2 and TRBJ2-2, with 9 positions matching TRBD1. The V gene end was trimmed by 4 bases and the J gene end by 9 bases; junction bases not matched to a gene: 12. Per the germline V gene, CDR1 is LGHNA and CDR2 is YNFKEQ. The CDR3 totals 16 residues. Written as DNA, the CDR3 is TGTGCCAGCAGCCGAAACCCGGGACAGGGTGCGAGGGAGCTGTTTTTT. Its translation is CASSRNPGQGARELFF.

V and J are TRBV28 and TRBJ2-7, with 8 bases identical to TRBD2. V dropped 8 bases and J dropped 6; count of bases not matched to a gene: 12. The CDR3 extends over 14 amino acids. Germline V CDR1 and CDR2: MDHEN, SYDVKM. The CDR3: CASAGGIGVTEQYF. DNA for the CDR3: TGTGCCAGCGCGGGAGGCATTGGCGTAACCGAGCAGTACTTC. Based on the CDR3 plus reference TRBV28 and TRBJ2-7, the full variable domain is DVKVTQSSRYLVKRTGEKVFLECVQDMDHENMFWYRQDPGLGLRLIYFSYDVKMKEKGDIPEGYSVSREKKERFSLILESASTNQTSMYLCASAGGIGVTEQYFGPGTRLTVT.

This clone is a singleton in its sample. The rearrangement links TRBV19 to TRBJ2-2; D is uncertain. Looked up from germline, CDR1 is LNHDA and CDR2 is SQIVND (reference sequence). CDR3 length equals 12 residues. Trimming shortened V by 7 bases and J by 4 bases, and 7 bases separated the two germline ends. The CDR3 coding sequence is TGTGCCAGTACCTTAGCCACCGGGGAGCTGTTTTTT. It codes for CASTLATGELFF.

This chain joins TRBV5-5 and TRBJ2-7, with TRBD2 matching over 7 bases. The length of the CDR3 is 13 residues. Per the germline V gene, CDR1 is SGHKS and CDR2 is YYEKEE (reference sequence). V shed 3 bases and J 6 bases; nucleotides not matched to a gene: 6. The CDR3 nucleotides read TGTGCCAGCAGCTCCGGACTAGTCGTCGAGCAGTACTTC. Amino acids: CASSSGLVVEQYF.

The rearrangement links TRBV5-1 to TRBJ1-1, with a tentative D call TRBD1 (5 bases). Germline V gives CDR1 SGHRS, CDR2 YFSETQ. Trimming shortened V by 2 bases and J by 3 bases, and 11 bases separated the two germline ends. The CDR3 has 14 residues. The CDR3 region has the DNA TGCGCCAGCAGCTTCCAGTTAGGGGACACTGAAGCTTTCTTT. Protein product: CASSFQLGDTEAFF.

The rearrangement uses TRBV25-1 and TRBJ2-3, with 9 bases fitting TRBD2. Germline CDR1 MGHDK, CDR2 SYGVNS. The CDR3 runs to 16 residues. The V and J ends lost 6 bases and 2 bases, in that order; junction bases with no gene match: 9. The CDR3 protein is CASRLGAGGHTDTQYF. CDR3 DNA sequence: TGTGCCAGCAGGCTTGGGGCGGGAGGGCACACAGATACGCAGTATTTT.

The gene calls are TRBV7-3 and TRBJ2-1; 7 nucleotides agree with TRBD1. Germline CDR1 is SGHTA and CDR2 is FQGTGA. This CDR3 is built from 15 residues. Trimming cost V 0 bases and J 5 bases; bases outside gene matches: 4. CDR3 DNA sequence: TGTGCCAGCAGCTTAACCGGGACAGCAAACAATGAGCAGTTCTTC. This translates into CASSLTGTANNEQFF.

V and J are TRBV4-1 and TRBJ1-2; the match to TRBD1 covers 7 bases. From germline, CDR1 is MGHRA and CDR2 YSYEKL. The CDR3 extends over 14 amino acids. The ends lost 1 base at V and 5 bases at J; junction bases unmatched: 4. For the CDR3, the DNA is TGCGCCAGCAGCCAAGTCGGGACAGCTTATGGCTACACCTTC. This translates into CASSQVGTAYGYTF.

The chain is built from TRBV6-5 and TRBJ1-5; D is possibly TRBD1 (6 bases). Germline loops: CDR1 MNHEY, CDR2 SVGAGI. With 5 bases removed from V and 2 bases from J, the gap between germline ends came to 13 bases. CDR3 length: 15 residues. CDR3 protein: CASSRGQSRNQPQHF. The CDR3 DNA follows: TGTGCCAGCAGTCGCGGACAGTCCCGCAATCAGCCCCAGCATTTT.

The CDR3 loop is CASSQGWTGNTGELFF. The CDR3 nucleotides are TGTGCCAGCAGCCAAGGGTGGACAGGGAACACCGGGGAGCTGTTTTTT. This chain links TRBV3-1 (or the pseudogene TRBV3-2) with TRBJ2-2; 7 bases are a match to TRBD1. The CDR3 spans 16 residues. The V gene end was trimmed by 1 base and the J gene end by 1 base; junction bases not matched to a gene: 3. Germline V CDR1 and CDR2: LGHDT, YNNKEL (reference sequence).

The V and J genes are TRBV3-1 (or the pseudogene TRBV3-2) and TRBJ2-3; TRBD2 might be the D (6 bases). This CDR3 comprises 17 residues. Trimming cost V 2 bases and J 2 bases, with 17 bases left between them. Looked up from germline, CDR1 is LGHDT and CDR2 is YNNKEL (reference sequence). CDR3 residues: CASSQRKTSVDTDTQYF. DNA of the CDR3: TGTGCCAGCAGCCAACGAAAGACTAGTGTCGACACAGATACGCAGTATTTT.

The CDR3 DNA sequence: TGTGCCAGCAGCCTTAATAAGGCAGGGCGGTTGTCTGGAAACACCATATATTTT. This encodes CASSLNKAGRLSGNTIYF. The chain uses TRBV7-2 and TRBJ1-3; D might be TRBD1 (5 bases). Between the trimmed V and J ends, which lost 5 bases and 1 base, there was a span of 21 bases. Germline V CDR1 and CDR2: SGHTA, FQGNSA. This CDR3 has 18 residues. Looking up the rest from reference TRBV7-2 and TRBJ1-3 gives the full variable domain: GAGVSQSPSNKVTEKGKDVELRCDPISGHTALYWYRQSLGQGLEFLIYFQGNSAPDKSGLPSDRFSAERTGGSVSTLTIQRTQQEDSAVYLCASSLNKAGRLSGNTIYFGEGSWLTVV.

This rearrangement joins TRBV2 to TRBJ1-5; 7 nucleotides line up with TRBD1. V shed 10 bases and J 1 base; nucleotides not matched to a gene: 16. Germline values: CDR1 SNHLY, CDR2 FYNNEI. CDR3 length: 17 amino acids. The CDR3 is CATHRDRLLGSNQPQHF. The CDR3 DNA reads as TGTGCCACCCACCGGGACAGACTACTAGGGAGCAATCAGCCCCAGCATTTT. Full variable domain (outside the CDR3, taken from reference TRBV2 and TRBJ1-5): EPEVTQTPSHQVTQMGQEVILRCVPISNHLYFYWYRQILGQKVEFLVSFYNNEISEKSEIFDDQFSVERPDGSNFTLKIRSTKLEDSAMYFCATHRDRLLGSNQPQHFGDGTRLSIL.

The chain couples TRBV6-1 to TRBJ1-2, with D perhaps matching TRBD1 (5 bases). The CDR3 has 13 residues. V gave up 3 bases and J gave up 5 bases, with 10 bases separating them. Looked up from germline, CDR1 is MNHNS and CDR2 is SASEGT. The CDR3 bases are TGTGCCAGCAGTGAGGTGGGGGGATATGGCTACACCTTC. It translates to CASSEVGGYGYTF.

This clone showed up just a few times. The CDR3 reads CASSSSSGANVLTF. CDR3 in DNA: TGTGCCAGCAGCTCCAGCTCTGGGGCCAACGTCCTGACTTTC. V and J are TRBV7-8 and TRBJ2-6; D not resolved. V was shortened by 4 bases and J by 0 bases, with 4 bases between the two germline ends. Germline CDR1 and CDR2: SGHVS and FQNEAQ. This CDR3 comprises 14 residues.

The V gene is TRBV6-5, the J gene TRBJ2-1; possibly TRBD2 for D (6 bases). Trimming took off 6 bases at V and 6 bases at J, with 9 bases between the two ends. This CDR3 contains 12 residues. Germline V gene data show CDR1 as MNHEY and CDR2 as SVGAGI. The CDR3 DNA reads as TGTGCCAGCAGCCATAGCGGCAATGAGCAGTTCTTC. Its protein is CASSHSGNEQFF.

The J gene is TRBJ2-3, the V gene TRBV27, with 7 bases that match TRBD2. This CDR3 contains 12 residues. CDR1 is MNHEY and CDR2 is SMNVEV in the germline V gene (reference sequence). The CDR3 DNA follows: TGTGCGACGGGAGGATCCACAGATACGCAGTATTTT. Its translation is CATGGSTDTQYF.

J is TRBJ2-3 and V is TRBV27, with D perhaps matching TRBD1 (5 bases). Between the trimmed V and J ends, which lost 6 bases and 5 bases, there was a span of 15 bases. The CDR3 loop spans 14 amino acids. The germline gives CDR1 MNHEY, CDR2 SMNVEV (reference sequence). CDR3 amino acids: CASRIQGYGDTQYF. CDR3 DNA: TGTGCCAGCAGAATTCAGGGTTATGGAGATACGCAGTATTTT.

As for this clone: In the same sample, other DNA sequences code for this CDR3. The chain uses TRBV7-9 and TRBJ1-2, with D possibly being TRBD1 (6 bases). The CDR3 is made up of 13 amino acids. Germline loops: CDR1 SEHNR, CDR2 FQNEAQ (reference sequence). Between the trimmed V and J ends, which lost 3 bases and 10 bases, there was a span of 15 bases. The CDR3: CASSLTQGSDYTF. Here the CDR3 DNA reads TGTGCCAGCAGCTTGACACAGGGTAGTGACTACACCTTC.

The chain combines TRBV28 with TRBJ1-5; the D gene is possibly TRBD1 (5 bases). Deletions cut 5 bases from V and 7 bases from J, with 9 bases between. The CDR3 is 12 amino acids. CDR1 is MDHEN and CDR2 is SYDVKM in the germline V gene. CDR3 sequence: CASSEQVQPQHF. The CDR3 coding sequence is TGTGCCAGCAGTGAACAGGTCCAGCCCCAGCATTTT.

The V call is TRBV5-6, the J call TRBJ2-6, with 9 bases matching TRBD2. The CDR3 totals 18 residues. The germline V gene has CDR1 SGHDT and CDR2 YYEEEE. J gave up 0 bases and V 5 bases, and 9 bases lay outside the gene matches. This chain's CDR3 is CASSPDLAGHSGANVLTF. In nucleotides, the CDR3 is TGTGCCAGCAGTCCCGACCTAGCGGGACACTCTGGGGCCAACGTCCTGACTTTC.

The chain recombines TRBV6-6 with TRBJ2-1; D is uncertain. CDR1 is MNHNY, CDR2 SVGAGI, per germline (reference sequence). The CDR3 is made up of 14 amino acids. V was pared by 2 bases and J by 6 bases, with 11 bases between. Here the CDR3 DNA reads TGTGCCAGCAGTTACGATACAAACACCAATGAGCAGTTCTTC. It translates to CASSYDTNTNEQFF.